The 24 T cell receptor beta chains below were found in one sample sequenced in a study of CDR3 diversity in severe acne. TCRdb redid the calling of the PCR reads with MiXCR, one entry per CDR3 protein. The data hold almost 85,000 distinct CDR3 sequences, with 45% to 65% observed a single time. The specimen sequenced was blood. The receptors were gathered from a male donor in good health, without acne.

The sample holds many counts of this clonotype. The chain has TRBV4-1 and TRBJ1-3, with D maybe TRBD1 (6 bases). CDR1 is MGHRA, CDR2 YSYEKL, per germline. V lost 0 bases and J 3 bases, leaving 15 bases between the germline ends. The CDR3 loop spans 17 amino acids. The CDR3 sequence is CASSQDRGGSGGNTIYF. CDR3 nucleotides: TGCGCCAGCAGCCAAGATAGAGGGGGGAGTGGTGGAAACACCATATATTTT.

The chain uses TRBV7-9 and TRBJ1-1; D unresolved. V gave up 5 bases and J gave up 1 base, with 11 bases separating them. The CDR3 covers 14 residues. Germline assignment: CDR1 SEHNR and CDR2 FQNEAQ (reference sequence). CDR3 sequence reads: CASSTRTGNTEAFF. Here the CDR3 DNA reads TGTGCCAGCAGCACTCGGACGGGGAACACTGAAGCTTTCTTT.

The CDR3 protein is CATSDRTSGARNQPQHF. The DNA for the CDR3 is TGTGCCACCAGTGACCGGACTTCTGGGGCACGCAATCAGCCCCAGCATTTT. The genes are TRBV24-1 and TRBJ1-5; TRBD1 is a possible D gene (5 bases). The CDR3 is made up of 17 amino acids. Deletions cut 4 bases from V and 2 bases from J, with 17 bases between. Germline-derived CDR1 and CDR2 are KGHDR and SFDVKD.

V is TRBV6-5 and J is TRBJ1-2; 9 nucleotides agree with TRBD1. CDR1 is MNHEY, CDR2 SVGAGI, per germline. Losses at the gene ends were 6 bases for V and 12 bases for J; bases not matched to a gene: 20. The CDR3 is 16 residues long. This CDR3 reads CASRRTGTGRASGDTF. The CDR3 DNA follows: TGTGCCAGCAGACGGACCGGGACAGGGCGAGCGTCCGGGGACACCTTC.

This clonotype was observed at least ten times. The chain has TRBV9 and TRBJ2-6; 7 nucleotides match TRBD2. J lost 3 bases, V lost 0 bases, and 3 bases had no gene match. The CDR3 sequence is 16 residues long. Germline CDR1 is SGDLS and CDR2 is YYNGEE. The CDR3 coding sequence is TGTGCCAGCAGCGTAGACGGGGGGAGTGGGGCCAACGTCCTGACTTTC. Encoded protein: CASSVDGGSGANVLTF.

The chain carries TRBV7-2 and TRBJ1-2; 7 bases fit TRBD1. CDR1 is SGHTA, CDR2 FQGNSA, per germline. CDR3 length: 15 residues. The V and J ends lost 2 bases and 4 bases, in that order; junction bases with no gene match: 7. The CDR3 reads CASSLIGGSTYGYTF. The CDR3 DNA sequence: TGTGCCAGCAGCTTAATAGGGGGCAGTACCTATGGCTACACCTTC.

The chain has TRBV20-1 and TRBJ1-2, with D perhaps TRBD1 (6 bases). The V end lost 5 bases, the J end lost 6 bases, and 19 bases lay between the germline ends. CDR3 length: 14 amino acids. Germline V lookup: CDR1 DFQATT, CDR2 SNEGSKA (reference sequence). CDR3 loop: CSAQKAGHFDGYTF. The DNA of the CDR3 is TGCAGTGCTCAGAAGGCGGGACACTTCGATGGCTACACCTTC.

Only a few counts were recorded for this clonotype. The chain joins TRBV24-1 to TRBJ2-2; a weak D match, TRBD2 (6 bases). Germline values: CDR1 KGHDR, CDR2 SFDVKD. Trimming took off 5 bases at V and 3 bases at J, with 12 bases between the two ends. CDR3 length: 15 residues. The CDR3 here is CATSVGGFDTGELFF. As DNA, the CDR3 is TGTGCCACCAGTGTGGGGGGTTTCGACACCGGGGAGCTGTTTTTT.

The V call is TRBV24-1, the J call TRBJ2-3, with a possible D match to TRBD2 (6 bases). This CDR3 spans 14 amino acids. Trimming removed 0 bases from V and 10 bases from J, with 13 bases in between. CDR1 is KGHDR, CDR2 SFDVKD, per germline. In DNA, the CDR3 is TGTGCCACCAGTGATTTGCGGGGGAGGCAGGCGCAGTATTTT. Translation gives CATSDLRGRQAQYF.

The chain recombines TRBV5-1 with TRBJ1-6; TRBD1 matches at 9 bases. CDR3 length equals 16 residues. CDR1 is SGHRS, CDR2 YFSETQ, per germline. With V trimmed by 4 bases and J by 7 bases, 9 bases remained unmatched. The CDR3 region has the DNA TGCGCCAGCAGCCTGACCGGGACAGGGCACAATTCACCCCTCCACTTT. Translation gives CASSLTGTGHNSPLHF.

This clonotype was seen ten or more times. This rearrangement joins TRBV5-1 to TRBJ2-6, with 8 bases matching TRBD2. Germline-derived CDR1 and CDR2 are SGHRS and YFSETQ. J gave up 4 bases and V 1 base, and 1 base lay outside the gene matches. The CDR3 is 15 residues long. DNA of the CDR3: TGCGCCAGCAGCTTGTCGGGGGGGGGGGCCAACGTCCTGACTTTC. It is translated as CASSLSGGGANVLTF.

The V and J genes are TRBV5-4 and TRBJ2-2; tentatively, D is TRBD1 or TRBD2 (5 bases each). Trimming took off 4 bases at V and 8 bases at J, with 12 bases between the two ends. The CDR3 is 13 amino acids. CDR1 and CDR2 (germline): SGHNT, YYREEE (reference sequence). CDR3 in amino acids: CASSIRGGGELFF. The CDR3 nucleotides read TGTGCCAGCAGCATCCGTGGGGGAGGGGAGCTGTTTTTT.

This clonotype is medium-sized. As DNA, the CDR3 is TGCAGTGCTAGCAGCGATGGACAGGGAGGCTATGGCTACACCTTC. Protein sequence: CSASSDGQGGYGYTF. The chain combines TRBV20-1 with TRBJ1-2, with TRBD1 matching 8 bases. The CDR3 totals 15 residues. With 3 bases clipped from V and 4 bases from J, the junction kept 10 bases outside the gene matches. CDR1 is DFQATT and CDR2 is SNEGSKA in the germline V gene (reference sequence).

In the case of this clonotype: Since a much larger clone is just one base distant, this may be a read error. V usage is TRBV6-5 and J usage is TRBJ2-5; perhaps TRBD2 as D (6 bases). The CDR3 contains 14 residues. Germline CDR1 and CDR2: MNHEY and SVGAGI. V shed 5 bases and J shed 4 bases, with 14 bases lying between them. The CDR3 region has the DNA TGTGCCAGCAGTACGGACGGGGGAGGAGAGACCCAGTACTTC. Protein: CASSTDGGGETQYF.

This clonotype was observed once. The chain is built from TRBV25-1 and TRBJ1-5; the D gene is possibly TRBD1 (6 bases). This CDR3 contains 14 residues. From germline, CDR1 is MGHDK and CDR2 SYGVNS. V lost 6 bases and J 3 bases, leaving 12 bases between the germline ends. CDR3 nucleotide sequence: TGTGCCAGCAGGGGGGCAGGGGACAATCAGCCCCAGCATTTT. Translating it yields CASRGAGDNQPQHF.

This clonotype has a count of ten or more. This rearrangement joins TRBV28 to TRBJ2-7; perhaps TRBD2 as D (6 bases). Germline CDR1 MDHEN, CDR2 SYDVKM. The CDR3 has 16 residues. V gave up 3 bases and J gave up 4 bases, with 19 bases separating them. The CDR3 sequence is CASSFRPGGVGYEQYF. The CDR3 DNA sequence: TGTGCCAGCAGTTTCCGTCCCGGAGGGGTGGGATACGAGCAGTACTTC. Looking up the rest from reference TRBV28 and TRBJ2-7 gives the full variable domain: DVKVTQSSRYLVKRTGEKVFLECVQDMDHENMFWYRQDPGLGLRLIYFSYDVKMKEKGDIPEGYSVSREKKERFSLILESASTNQTSMYLCASSFRPGGVGYEQYFGPGTRLTVT.

This clonotype was detected a few times. The chain is built from TRBV19 and TRBJ1-3; D is uncertain. Germline CDR1 reads LNHDA; CDR2 reads SQIVND (reference sequence). The V end was cut by 11 bases, the J end by 4 bases, with 18 bases between. This CDR3 has 14 amino acids. Here the CDR3 reads CASAPGLHGNTIYF. Here the CDR3 DNA reads TGTGCCTCCGCCCCCGGTCTTCACGGAAACACCATATATTTT. Filled out from reference TRBV19 and TRBJ1-3, the complete variable domain reads DGGITQSPKYLFRKEGQNVTLSCEQNLNHDAMYWYRQDPGQGLRLIYYSQIVNDFQKGDIAEGYSVSREKKESFPLTVTSAQKNPTAFYLCASAPGLHGNTIYFGEGSWLTVV.

The chain recombines TRBV10-2 with TRBJ1-2; 7 positions agree with TRBD1. Unmatched junction bases numbered 6, after V lost 6 bases and J lost 2 bases. Germline CDR1 reads WSHSY; CDR2 reads SAAADI. CDR3 size: 14 residues. In DNA, the CDR3 is TGCGCCAGCAGCGCTCAGGGGGGAAACTATGGCTACACCTTC. Translation: CASSAQGGNYGYTF.

The chain uses TRBV12-3 or TRBV12-4 and TRBJ2-7; the match to TRBD1 covers 8 bases. CDR3 length equals 13 residues. V shed 6 bases, J shed 5 bases, and the junction held 6 bases outside the gene matches. The CDR3 here is CASRWQGAHEQYF. CDR3 in DNA: TGTGCCAGCAGGTGGCAGGGGGCCCACGAGCAGTACTTC.

This clonotype was counted ten times or more. The J gene is TRBJ2-5, the V gene TRBV5-5, with 7 bases lining up with TRBD2. Germline lookup yields CDR1 SGHKS and CDR2 YYEKEE (reference sequence). V was pared by 5 bases and J by 5 bases, with 9 bases of the junction left unmatched. The CDR3 is 14 residues long. CDR3 region: CASSPGGVVETQYF. The CDR3 nucleotides read TGTGCCAGCAGTCCGGGAGGCGTCGTGGAGACCCAGTACTTC.

The rearrangement uses TRBV20-1 and TRBJ1-2, with 7 bases lining up with TRBD1. V lost 6 bases to trimming and J lost 8 bases; unmatched junction nucleotides: 9. There are 12 residues in the CDR3. Germline V lookup: CDR1 DFQATT, CDR2 SNEGSKA (reference sequence). The CDR3 sequence is CSATTGSGGYTF. For the CDR3, the DNA is TGCAGTGCAACGACAGGGTCAGGAGGCTACACCTTC.

This clonotype was counted a few times. The rearrangement links TRBV12-3 or TRBV12-4 to TRBJ2-7; D may be TRBD1 or TRBD2 (5 bases each). The length of the CDR3 is 12 residues. The germline V and J ends were trimmed by 7 bases and 5 bases, with 12 bases remaining between them. The CDR3 bases are TGTGCCAGCAACCCTGGGGGAAACGAGCAGTACTTC. Its translation: CASNPGGNEQYF.

The chain couples TRBV6-5 to TRBJ1-2, with D possibly being TRBD1 (6 bases). V lost 2 bases, J lost 7 bases, and 11 bases lay in between. The germline gives CDR1 MNHEY, CDR2 SVGAGI. There are 13 residues in the CDR3. CDR3 sequence reads: CASSYGPGAGYTF. The CDR3 DNA follows: TGTGCCAGCAGTTACGGTCCGGGGGCTGGCTACACCTTC.

The chain employs TRBV2 and TRBJ2-1; D tentatively reads TRBD1 or TRBD2 (6 bases each). The V and J ends lost 8 bases and 9 bases respectively, with 17 bases between them. Germline V gene lookup returns CDR1 SNHLY and CDR2 FYNNEI. The CDR3 contains 13 residues. The CDR3 DNA follows: TGTGCCAGCCGGGGGTGGGGGGCGGGTGAGCAGTTCTTC. Encoded protein: CASRGWGAGEQFF.